One and the same sample provided the 6 T cell receptor beta chains below, sequenced in a study of cytomegalovirus exposure and HLA in healthy donors. 13 Jbeta primers and 60 Vbeta primers were used for the PCR. Sequencing used immunoSEQ multiplex PCR; TCRdb keeps in-frame clones, though not all of them. The sample lists 60,000 to 90,000 clones; around two thirds were seen once. What was sequenced was PBMCs. These receptors were collected from a woman in her forties or fifties in good health and CMV-seropositive.

V and J are TRBV28 and TRBJ2-7; D is uncertain. The CDR3 length is 12 residues. The V gene lost 6 bases and the J gene lost 4 bases, with 10 bases spanning the gap. Per the germline V gene, CDR1 is MDHEN and CDR2 is SYDVKM. The CDR3 here is CASRIKEYEQYF. The CDR3 coding sequence is TGTGCCAGCAGAATCAAAGAGTACGAGCAGTACTTC.

This chain uses TRBV19 with TRBJ2-7, with 9 positions matching TRBD1. The J segment lost 4 bases and the V segment lost 3 bases, leaving 7 bases of the junction unmatched. CDR1 LNHDA and CDR2 SQIVND come from the germline V gene (reference sequence). The length of the CDR3 is 15 residues. This CDR3 reads CASSIGTGFYYEQYF. CDR3 sequence (DNA): TGTGCCAGTAGTATCGGGACAGGGTTTTATTACGAGCAGTACTTC.

This chain connects TRBV19 to TRBJ2-7, with D perhaps matching TRBD1 (5 bases). The V gene lost 4 bases and the J gene lost 7 bases, with 11 bases spanning the gap. CDR3 size: 12 residues. The germline CDR1 and CDR2 sequences are LNHDA and SQIVND (reference sequence). CDR3 nucleotides: TGTGCCAGTAGTACTACGTCAGGGGAGCAGTACTTC. As protein: CASSTTSGEQYF.

This chain links TRBV5-1 with TRBJ1-6, with TRBD1 identical over 7 bases. This CDR3 contains 15 residues. V gave up 8 bases and J gave up 3 bases; unmatched junction bases: 8. Germline V gene data show CDR1 as SGHRS and CDR2 as YFSETQ. In DNA, the CDR3 is TGCGCCAGTAAACGCGACAGGGACTATAATTCACCCCTCCACTTT. It encodes CASKRDRDYNSPLHF.

In its sample, this clone was seen a few times. The V call is TRBV18, the J call TRBJ1-3, with D perhaps TRBD1 (5 bases). Germline CDR1 is KGHSH and CDR2 is LQKENI. V was shortened by 0 bases and J by 4 bases, with 16 bases between the two germline ends. The CDR3 runs 17 residues. In DNA form, the CDR3 reads TGTGCCAGCTCACCACCGCGGGGGAGGGAGTCCGGAAACACCATATATTTT. The encoded protein is CASSPPRGRESGNTIYF.

The chain carries TRBV11-2 and TRBJ2-2; D is unclear. Trimming took off 2 bases at V and 6 bases at J, with 10 bases between the two ends. The germline V gene encodes CDR1 SGHAT and CDR2 FQNNGV. The CDR3 is made up of 14 amino acids. CDR3 sequence (DNA): TGTGCCAGCAGCTTACGAGAGGCCGCCGGGGAGCTGTTTTTT. Translation: CASSLREAAGELFF. Looking up the rest from reference TRBV11-2 and TRBJ2-2 gives the full variable domain: EAGVAQSPRYKIIEKRQSVAFWCNPISGHATLYWYQQILGQGPKLLIQFQNNGVVDDSQLPKDRFSAERLKGVDSTLKIQPAKLEDSAVYLCASSLREAAGELFFGEGSRLTVL.